The 28 T cell receptor beta chains below come from one sample, sequenced in a study of CD8+ T cells in alopecia areata. RNA was isolated and reverse transcribed to cDNA, the sequencing template. Assay: immunoSEQ multiplex PCR; the TCRdb copy retains only in-frame clones and omits some. This repertoire shows roughly 73,000 clones, 25% to 30% found once; its top ten account for 14% to 15%. Indicated treatment: oral pan-JAK inhibitor, 5-10 mg twice daily. The sample consisted of CD8+ T cells sorted from blood, taken at week 4, from a patient treated with tofacitinib. All receptors come from a human donor with alopecia areata.

The sample holds a few counts of this clone. The chain joins TRBV29-1 to TRBJ2-1, with D uncertain. Germline assignment: CDR1 SQVTM and CDR2 ANQGSEA. This CDR3 is 12 amino acids long. Trimming stripped 2 bases from V and 8 bases from J, with 10 bases between. Here the CDR3 reads CSVEWPRDEQFF. The CDR3 bases are TGCAGCGTTGAATGGCCCCGTGATGAGCAGTTCTTC.

This clone was found a few times. This likely reflects a read error, since a far larger clone is one base away. Within the sample, other DNA sequences also encode this same CDR3. The V call is TRBV7-2, the J call TRBJ2-5, with a weak D call TRBD2 (7 bases). CDR1 SGHTA and CDR2 FQGNSA come from the germline V gene. CDR3 length: 15 amino acids. Trimming stripped 5 bases from V and 4 bases from J, with 17 bases between. The CDR3, as DNA: TGTGCCAGCAGCCAAGATGGCGGGGGCGGAGAGACCCAGTACTTC. This encodes CASSQDGGGGETQYF.

The chain carries TRBV7-9 and TRBJ2-1; D unclear. Trimming left V 2 bases short and J 8 bases short, with 13 bases between. CDR3 length: 14 amino acids. CDR1 and CDR2 (germline): SEHNR, FQNEAQ (reference sequence). The CDR3 protein is CASSLRGGADEQFF. CDR3 DNA sequence: TGTGCCAGCAGCTTACGCGGCGGAGCAGATGAGCAGTTCTTC.

The rearrangement joins TRBV29-1 to TRBJ2-7, with D uncertain. V was cut by 1 base and J by 1 base, with 8 bases left in between. The CDR3 contains 13 residues. Per the germline V gene, CDR1 is SQVTM and CDR2 is ANQGSEA. CDR3 protein: CSVEGGQSYEQYF. CDR3 DNA sequence: TGCAGCGTTGAAGGCGGCCAATCCTACGAGCAGTACTTC.

The chain has TRBV19 and TRBJ1-5, with 7 bases aligning to TRBD1. The CDR3 length is 19 residues. CDR1 is LNHDA and CDR2 is SQIVND in the germline V gene (reference sequence). J was trimmed by 0 bases and V by 0 bases; bases with no gene match: 11. The DNA for the CDR3 is TGTGCCAGTAGTATAGACCCGGGACAGCCGAACTATAGCAATCAGCCCCAGCATTTT. Residues: CASSIDPGQPNYSNQPQHF.

The chain has TRBV30 and TRBJ2-7; maybe TRBD2 (6 bases). The CDR3 is made up of 14 amino acids. V was clipped by 4 bases and J by 0 bases, with 13 bases between them. Looked up from germline, CDR1 is GTSNPN and CDR2 is SVGIG (reference sequence). The CDR3 DNA reads TGTGCCTGGACGGGAGACAGTACCTCCTACGAGCAGTACTTC. It is translated as CAWTGDSTSYEQYF.

This clone came up a few times. Other DNA sequences within the sample encode an identical CDR3. The rearrangement joins TRBV29-1 to TRBJ1-1; TRBD1 might be the D (5 bases). CDR3 length equals 11 residues. Deletions cut 5 bases from V and 6 bases from J, with 10 bases between. The germline V gene has CDR1 SQVTM and CDR2 ANQGSEA. CDR3 sequence: CSVNWGPEAFF. The CDR3 nucleotides are TGCAGCGTTAATTGGGGCCCTGAAGCTTTCTTT.

V is TRBV29-1 and J is TRBJ2-7, with 12 bases aligning to TRBD2. CDR1 and CDR2 (germline): SQVTM, ANQGSEA. The CDR3 length is 14 residues. Trimming removed 5 bases from V and 3 bases from J; junction bases left unmatched: 5. CDR3: CSVFGLAGYYEQYF. CDR3 DNA: TGCAGCGTTTTTGGACTAGCGGGATACTACGAGCAGTACTTC.

The CDR3 spells CSVAPRGSYEQYF. The CDR3 DNA reads as TGCAGCGTTGCCCCGAGGGGCTCCTACGAGCAGTACTTC. The chain combines TRBV29-1 with TRBJ2-7; perhaps D is TRBD1 or TRBD2 (5 bases each). V was clipped by 4 bases and J by 0 bases, with 10 bases between them. CDR1 and CDR2 from the germline V gene are SQVTM and ANQGSEA. The CDR3 has 13 amino acids.

This clone was counted only a few times. The chain is built from TRBV29-1 and TRBJ1-5; D is unclear. Germline CDR1 is SQVTM and CDR2 is ANQGSEA. V gave up 8 bases and J gave up 7 bases, with 9 bases separating them. The CDR3 is made up of 10 amino acids. The CDR3 coding sequence is TGCAGCCCCGAGTACCAGCCCCAGCATTTT. Translation gives CSPEYQPQHF.

The chain joins TRBV9 to TRBJ2-6; no definite D call. In germline, CDR1 is SGDLS, CDR2 YYNGEE. The V end lost 0 bases, the J end lost 0 bases, and 7 bases lay between the germline ends. This CDR3 is built from 16 residues. As DNA, the CDR3 is TGTGCCAGCAGCGTAGGTAGGCACTCTGGGGCCAACGTCCTGACTTTC. Its translation is CASSVGRHSGANVLTF.

This clone appeared a few times. The chain has TRBV29-1 and TRBJ2-2; D might be TRBD1 (5 bases). This CDR3 has 13 residues. The germline V gene has CDR1 SQVTM and CDR2 ANQGSEA. V gave up 3 bases and J gave up 1 base, with 6 bases separating them. CDR3 sequence (DNA): TGCAGCGTTGAGACAGAGAACACCGGGGAGCTGTTTTTT. This encodes CSVETENTGELFF.

The V call is TRBV29-1, the J call TRBJ2-5, with 7 bases identical to TRBD1. Per the germline V gene, CDR1 is SQVTM and CDR2 is ANQGSEA. The CDR3 totals 12 residues. This CDR3 reads CSGQKGQETQYF. The CDR3 DNA sequence: TGCTCGGGACAGAAGGGGCAAGAGACCCAGTACTTC.

J is TRBJ2-7 and V is TRBV10-3; perhaps D is TRBD1 or TRBD2 (5 bases each). This CDR3 is 14 amino acids long. The V end was cut by 5 bases, the J end by 1 base, with 12 bases between. The V gene's germline CDR1 is ENHRY and CDR2 SYGVKD. In DNA form, the CDR3 reads TGTGCCATCAGTACCGGGACGGGATCCTACGAGCAGTACTTC. Translation: CAISTGTGSYEQYF.

The chain joins TRBV29-1 to TRBJ1-2; the match to TRBD1 covers 9 bases. Germline CDR1 reads SQVTM; CDR2 reads ANQGSEA. J gave up 2 bases and V 7 bases, and 5 bases lay outside the gene matches. The CDR3 runs 13 residues. DNA for the CDR3: TGCAGCGCATGGACAGGGGCGAACTATGGCTACACCTTC. Protein product: CSAWTGANYGYTF. Complete variable domain (other parts from reference TRBV29-1 and TRBJ1-2): SAVISQKPSRDICQRGTSLTIQCQVDSQVTMMFWYRQQPGQSLTLIATANQGSEATYESGFVIDKFPISRPNLTFSTLTVSNMSPEDSSIYLCSAWTGANYGYTFGSGTRLTVV.

The chain uses TRBV29-1 and TRBJ1-2; D may be TRBD1 (5 bases). The CDR3 loop spans 14 amino acids. V lost 2 bases and J lost 4, with 14 bases in between. Looked up from germline, CDR1 is SQVTM and CDR2 is ANQGSEA. The CDR3 region has the DNA TGCAGCGTTGAAAGGGGACCCAAATCCTATGGCTACACCTTC. Amino acids: CSVERGPKSYGYTF.

The chain couples TRBV6-4 to TRBJ2-3, with D perhaps TRBD1 or TRBD2 (5 bases each). The CDR3 contains 14 residues. V was clipped by 2 bases and J by 1 base, with 7 bases between them. Germline V gene lookup returns CDR1 MRHNA and CDR2 SNTAGT. Written as DNA, the CDR3 is TGTGCCAGCAGTGACGGGGGTGGCACAGATACGCAGTATTTT. As protein: CASSDGGGTDTQYF.

In its sample, this clone was seen a few times. This chain uses TRBV29-1 with TRBJ2-6, with no clear D. Germline V gene data show CDR1 as SQVTM and CDR2 as ANQGSEA. The CDR3 is 17 amino acids. V shed 0 bases and J shed 0 bases, with 12 bases lying between them. The CDR3 is CSVEDPYSPSGANVLTF. DNA of the CDR3: TGCAGCGTTGAAGATCCCTACAGCCCCTCTGGGGCCAACGTCCTGACTTTC.

The CDR3 sequence is CASSLARGSRETQYF. The DNA of the CDR3 is TGTGCCAGCAGCTTGGCTCGGGGGAGCAGGGAGACCCAGTACTTC. The genes are TRBV5-6 and TRBJ2-5, with D possibly being TRBD2 (6 bases). V lost 0 bases to trimming and J lost 5 bases, with 14 bases between them. From germline, CDR1 is SGHDT and CDR2 YYEEEE. This CDR3 region has 15 residues.

This clone was recorded a few times. The chain is built from TRBV7-9 and TRBJ2-7, with D possibly being TRBD1 (6 bases). With 4 bases removed from V and 3 bases from J, the gap between germline ends came to 7 bases. Germline CDR1 is SEHNR and CDR2 is FQNEAQ (reference sequence). The CDR3 extends over 12 amino acids. The CDR3 region has the DNA TGTGCCAGCAGCTCAGGGGTCTACGAGCAGTACTTC. Translated, it gives CASSSGVYEQYF. Full variable domain (rest looked up from reference TRBV7-9 and TRBJ2-7): DTGVSQNPRHKITKRGQNVTFRCDPISEHNRLYWYRQTLGQGPEFLTYFQNEAQLEKSRLLSDRFSAERPKGSFSTLEIQRTEQGDSAMYLCASSSGVYEQYFGPGTRLTVT.

A few counts support this clone. The chain couples TRBV27 to TRBJ2-7, with 12 bases aligning to TRBD2. Germline V gene data show CDR1 as MNHEY and CDR2 as SMNVEV (reference sequence). The CDR3 sequence is 15 residues long. Trimming at V came to 3 bases and at J to 2 bases, leaving 2 bases not matched to a gene. The CDR3 protein is CASSLTSGSTYEQYF. For the CDR3, the DNA is TGTGCCAGCAGTTTGACTAGCGGGAGTACCTACGAGCAGTACTTC.

This clone was found a few times. V gene TRBV27 combines with J gene TRBJ2-7; D not resolved. Germline V gene lookup returns CDR1 MNHEY and CDR2 SMNVEV (reference sequence). This CDR3 comprises 12 residues. Trimming pared 5 bases from V and 9 bases from J, leaving 14 bases between. The CDR3 nucleotides are TGTGCCAGCAGTCCCTCCGGTAGGCTGCAGTACTTC. Its translation: CASSPSGRLQYF.

The chain recombines TRBV2 with TRBJ2-7; D is unresolved. The CDR3 extends over 13 amino acids. The germline V and J ends were trimmed by 0 bases and 1 base, with 4 bases remaining between them. Germline V CDR1 and CDR2: SNHLY, FYNNEI. In nucleotides, the CDR3 is TGTGCCAGCAGTGAAGCAGTTTCCTACGAGCAGTACTTC. It yields the protein CASSEAVSYEQYF. Full variable domain (outside the CDR3, taken from reference TRBV2 and TRBJ2-7): EPEVTQTPSHQVTQMGQEVILRCVPISNHLYFYWYRQILGQKVEFLVSFYNNEISEKSEIFDDQFSVERPDGSNFTLKIRSTKLEDSAMYFCASSEAVSYEQYFGPGTRLTVT.

This clone has a handful of counts. V and J are TRBV5-1 and TRBJ2-3; D remains ambiguous. CDR1 is SGHRS and CDR2 is YFSETQ in the germline V gene. This CDR3 is built from 13 residues. V lost 2 bases, J lost 4 bases, and 8 bases lay in between. CDR3 region: CASSLTGADTQYF. The DNA for the CDR3 is TGCGCCAGCAGCTTAACGGGTGCAGATACGCAGTATTTT.

The J gene is TRBJ2-5, the V gene TRBV15; D unresolved. Trimming cost V 3 bases and J 5 bases, with 13 bases left between them. Per the germline V gene, CDR1 is LNHNV and CDR2 is YYDKDF (reference sequence). The CDR3 is 14 amino acids. Here the CDR3 DNA reads TGTGCCACCAGCAGCCCGTCCCAGACGGAGACCCAGTACTTC. It translates to CATSSPSQTETQYF. Combining the CDR3 with reference TRBV15 and TRBJ2-5 gives the whole variable domain DAMVIQNPRYQVTQFGKPVTLSCSQTLNHNVMYWYQQKSSQAPKLLFHYYDKDFNNEADTPDNFQSRRPNTSFCFLDIRSPGLGDTAMYLCATSSPSQTETQYFGPGTRLLVL.

The chain joins TRBV7-2 to TRBJ1-2, with D maybe TRBD1 (5 bases). From germline, CDR1 is SGHTA and CDR2 FQGNSA. CDR3 length: 14 residues. Trimming took 3 bases from V and 6 from J, leaving 14 bases between them. Here the CDR3 reads CASSFPGRTNGYTF. CDR3 DNA sequence: TGTGCCAGCAGCTTTCCGGGACGGACAAATGGCTACACCTTC.

This chain connects TRBV29-1 to TRBJ1-5; 10 nucleotides match TRBD1. Germline-derived CDR1 and CDR2 are SQVTM and ANQGSEA. With 4 bases clipped from V and 6 bases from J, the junction kept 6 bases outside the gene matches. The CDR3 runs 14 residues. The CDR3 DNA is TGCAGCGTTGGACAGGGGGCTTCTAGTCAGCCCCAGCATTTT. Translated, it gives CSVGQGASSQPQHF.

The rearrangement links TRBV7-2 to TRBJ1-5; TRBD1 matches 8 bases. The CDR3 extends over 16 amino acids. The ends lost 5 bases at V and 2 bases at J; junction bases unmatched: 8. Germline V CDR1 and CDR2: SGHTA, FQGNSA. The chain's CDR3 is CASSLTGGGGNQPQHF. The CDR3, as DNA: TGTGCCAGCAGCCTTACAGGGGGGGGAGGCAATCAGCCCCAGCATTTT.